The source of this T cell receptor beta chain is a study of tumor-infiltrating lymphocytes in primary liver carcinoma. Overall study context: Stage T1-T3 N0M0 tumors spanned roughly 4 to 11 cm. Study-level points and caveats: The bulk unsorted samples meant that CD4+ and CD8+ repertoires went uncompared.

Blood RNA was derived from unsorted whole blood, and germline DNA was extracted too. The CDR3 spans 17 residues. The germline V and J ends were trimmed by 1 base and 0 bases, with 15 bases remaining between them. The germline CDR1 and CDR2 sequences are SGHAT and FQNNGV. With regard to this clonotype: The target antigen is unknown.

Reverse transcription of about 0.5 ug total RNA with a constant-region primer produced TCR beta cDNA. Each TCR beta library was derived from three nested multiplex PCR rounds that employed slightly modified ARM-PCR. Amplification in the first two PCR rounds was performed using TRBV1-TRBV30 forward primers and a C-beta reverse primer for roughly 9 cycles each. Each CDR3 protein is one row after TCRdb ran MiXCR on the multiplex PCR reads. The profile shows 300,000 to 400,000 distinct CDR3 sequences, about 65% of them singletons. This sequence joins TRBV11-2 and TRBJ1-1; tentative D call: TRBD1 (5 bases). The sample consisted of peripheral blood. This receptor was obtained from a man aged 35-49 years with primary liver carcinoma and hepatitis B virus infection. The CDR3 region is CASSLGRGRSMNTEAFF. In nucleotides, the CDR3 is TGTGCCAGCAGCTTAGGTCGGGGGAGGTCAATGAACACTGAAGCTTTCTTT.